The subject of this entry is one T cell receptor beta chain. The specificity of this receptor is unknown. No much larger clonotype is one base removed from it; base qualities were not supplied. The V end loses 5 bases and the J end loses 4 bases, and a stretch of 11 bases separates them. From the cysteine up to the phenylalanine, the CDR3 has a length of 13 residues. Only the CDR3 portion is preserved as DNA: 39 bases, with reading frame beginning at the first base. Enrolling through a virtual design, the prospective study's participants ranged in age from about 18 to 89 years and lived across around 25 United States geographic areas. In the prospective study, participants were assigned to cohorts based on the clinical history participants reported in a screening survey and a study questionnaire. In the prospective study, whole blood, serum and a nasopharyngeal or oropharyngeal swab were collected from each participant by mobile phlebotomists. Participants in the prospective study had the option to provide additional blood draws and questionnaires over a roughly 2-month period. Blood samples from the prospective study were shipped frozen or at room temperature prior to DNA extraction.

The sample belongs to a study of blood T cell repertoires in COVID-19 (dated by TCRdb to between 2020 and 2021). About the study as a whole: Samples from collaborators originated in the United States, Italy and Spain and spanned both the acute and convalescent phases of COVID-19. The material from the prospective study consisted of cDNA or gDNA derived from T cells, B-cell-depleted T cells, or PBMCs. The repertoires were released in a freely available public database meant as a resource for research on the immune response to SARS-CoV-2. The sample metadata nearly always contained a de-identified subject ID, COVID-19 status, age in years and sex. HLA class I and class II types, where available, came from metadata supplied by the sample provider rather than from assay-based typing. Deeply sampled blood TCRbeta repertoires from subjects exposed to, actively infected with, or recovered from COVID-19 were included in the dataset. The samples were drawn from two sources: the first 160 participants of the ongoing ImmuneRACE study, and 1,200 or so subjects contributed by 6 global collaborators. The full study reports these points: The amount of clinical and demographic metadata varied by source and participant and was provided uncurated.

TCRbeta CDR3 regions were amplified from genomic DNA using the immunoSEQ Assay, a bias-controlled multiplex PCR. On the study's bioinformatics: Nucleated cell counts per sample were estimated from amplification of reference gene primers within the assay. Sequence reads were collapsed and filtered to measure the absolute abundance of every unique TCRbeta CDR3 rearrangement. Productive Simpson clonality was computed per sample as the square root of Simpson's diversity index over productive rearrangements. TCRdb mirrors the immuneACCESS table, restricted to in-frame sequences. Some clones are absent from its copies; in checked studies, under half trace to an unresolved V gene, and the reason for the others is unknown. That table is the source of V, J and clone size, and D and trimming were worked out from the DNA. The sample table contains some 130,000 clones; only one count was recorded for around 84% of them. The ten largest make up 2% to 2.5% of the sample.

The sample consisted of PBMCs or T cells enriched from blood (not recorded which). The V and J genes are TRBV12-3 or TRBV12-4 and TRBJ1-2, with TRBD1 perhaps the D gene, on 5 matching bases. The sequence derives from a man aged 40-50 years with acute COVID-19. The bases read TGTGCCAGCAGTGCCCAGGGTCTCTATGGCTACACCTTC. This codes for CASSAQGLYGYTF.